This T cell receptor beta chain was sequenced in a study of T cell repertoires in ileal Crohn's disease. Study at large: About 37% were active smokers at surgery; median disease duration was around 8 years.

Study-wide results and caveats: Active smokers at surgery had more clonal expansions than non-smokers. Compared with CD4 T cells, sorted CD8 cells carried more expanded clones.

On this clone itself: Its target is not known.

Time point denoted: neoterminal ileum biopsy at postoperative endoscopy, about 6 months after surgery. Eligibility required adulthood, ileal or ileocolonic Crohn's disease and indicated ileocolonic resection. Between the trimmed V and J ends, which lost 1 base and 4 bases, there was a span of 14 bases. Germline CDR1 and CDR2: SGHDT and YYEEEE. The CDR3 length is 15 residues. Only in-frame clones appear in the TCRdb table, and some are missing; sequencing was by immunoSEQ multiplex PCR. The data show 11,000 or so clones, with around 80% seen just once and more than 12% held by the top ten. The TCR sequence derives from an adult with Crohn's disease. The J gene is TRBJ1-2, the V gene TRBV5-6; possible D gene TRBD1, 6 bases. What was sequenced was ileal tissue. This CDR3 is CASSLMAGDIYGYTF. CDR3 DNA sequence: TGTGCCAGCAGCTTGATGGCAGGGGATATCTATGGCTACACCTTC.